These 27 T cell receptor beta chains came from one sample sequenced in a study of blood T cell repertoires in COVID-19. Sequencing used immunoSEQ multiplex PCR; TCRdb keeps in-frame clones, though not all of them. The table lists hundreds of thousands of clones, roughly 83% of them singletons. The sample was peripheral blood. All receptors derive from a woman over 75 with acute or convalescent COVID-19.

This chain joins TRBV5-4 and TRBJ2-2, with D possibly TRBD2 on 5 matching bases. Germline V gene data show CDR1 as SGHNT and CDR2 as YYREEE (reference sequence). The V and J ends lost 9 bases and 0 bases respectively, with 9 bases between them. This CDR3 contains 13 residues. The DNA for the CDR3 is TGTGCCATAGGTAGCGCGAACACCGGGGAGCTGTTTTTT. Translating it yields CAIGSANTGELFF.

The CDR3 region is CASSYTDIYGYTF. The CDR3 bases are TGTGCCAGCAGTTACACAGACATCTATGGCTACACCTTC. The chain combines TRBV28 with TRBJ1-2; D is unclear. The CDR3 has 13 amino acids. The ends were cut back, 4 bases at V and 4 bases at J, with 10 bases in the middle. Germline-derived CDR1 and CDR2 are MDHEN and SYDVKM.

The chain uses TRBV3-1 (or the pseudogene TRBV3-2) and TRBJ1-6, with D tentatively TRBD1 (5 bases). Between the trimmed V and J ends, which lost 5 bases and 4 bases, there was a span of 9 bases. Germline V CDR1 and CDR2: LGHDT, YNNKEL (reference sequence). The length of the CDR3 is 14 residues. This CDR3 is CASSYSGYNSPLHF. CDR3 bases: TGTGCCAGCAGCTACTCAGGGTATAATTCACCCCTCCACTTT.

The chain employs TRBV5-8 and TRBJ1-5, with 9 bases lining up with TRBD1. The junction had 13 bases not matched to a gene; V was cut back by 4 bases and J by 8 bases. Germline values: CDR1 SGHTS, CDR2 YDEGEE. This CDR3 has 16 amino acids. CDR3 region: CASSLSYGTGWEPQHF. The CDR3 DNA follows: TGTGCCAGCAGCCTATCGTATGGGACAGGGTGGGAGCCCCAGCATTTT.

The chain combines TRBV28 with TRBJ1-5; D ambiguous. From germline, CDR1 is MDHEN and CDR2 SYDVKM. This CDR3 is built from 12 residues. V dropped 3 bases and J dropped 9 bases, with 9 bases sitting between them. The CDR3 DNA reads TGTGCCAGCAGTTTCTCGGGTCGGCCCCAGCATTTT. It translates to CASSFSGRPQHF.

The V gene is TRBV29-1, the J gene TRBJ2-7, with 11 bases fitting TRBD1. Germline CDR1 SQVTM, CDR2 ANQGSEA. V lost 7 bases, J lost 3 bases, and 5 bases stayed unmatched. The CDR3 loop spans 13 amino acids. The CDR3: CSGTGTGGYEQYF. DNA for the CDR3: TGCAGCGGCACCGGGACAGGGGGCTACGAGCAGTACTTC.

The rearrangement links TRBV6-5 to TRBJ2-2; maybe TRBD1 (6 bases). Trimming took off 1 base at V and 4 bases at J, with 10 bases between the two ends. Germline-derived CDR1 and CDR2 are MNHEY and SVGAGI. The CDR3 loop spans 15 amino acids. The CDR3 loop is CASSYWGRGTGELFF. The CDR3 nucleotides are TGTGCCAGCAGTTACTGGGGCAGGGGCACCGGGGAGCTGTTTTTT.

This clone has only a few counts. The chain employs TRBV2 and TRBJ1-5; D is perhaps TRBD1 (6 bases). This CDR3 has 13 amino acids. Trimming took off 7 bases at V and 7 bases at J, with 14 bases between the two ends. Germline V gene lookup returns CDR1 SNHLY and CDR2 FYNNEI. CDR3: CASKQGWNQPQHF. The CDR3 DNA follows: TGTGCCAGCAAACAGGGATGGAACCAGCCCCAGCATTTT.

The chain recombines TRBV5-6 with TRBJ2-2; the match to TRBD1 covers 7 bases. The CDR3 extends over 17 amino acids. Losses at the gene ends were 3 bases for V and 6 bases for J; bases not matched to a gene: 14. CDR1 is SGHDT, CDR2 YYEEEE, per germline. CDR3 DNA: TGTGCCAGCAGCTCGCTTGACAGGGCCCTGGGCGCCGGGGAGCTGTTTTTT. Encoded protein: CASSSLDRALGAGELFF.

The sample holds a few counts of this clone. The rearrangement uses TRBV2 and TRBJ1-2; weak D call: TRBD1 (5 bases). CDR3 length: 15 amino acids. Germline V lookup: CDR1 SNHLY, CDR2 FYNNEI. The ends were cut back, 5 bases at V and 0 bases at J, with 13 bases in the middle. The CDR3 bases are TGTGCCAGCAGTTTGATCCAGGGATCTAACTATGGCTACACCTTC. This encodes CASSLIQGSNYGYTF.

The V call is TRBV19, the J call TRBJ1-5; TRBD1 is a possible D gene (6 bases). The CDR3 consists of 14 residues. V was trimmed by 1 base and J by 6 bases, leaving 10 bases between them. CDR1 LNHDA and CDR2 SQIVND come from the germline V gene (reference sequence). CDR3 sequence: CASSIASDSQPQHF. The CDR3 nucleotides are TGTGCCAGTAGTATAGCCTCGGACAGTCAGCCCCAGCATTTT.

The V call is TRBV28, the J call TRBJ2-7, with 7 nucleotides matching TRBD1. Germline values: CDR1 MDHEN, CDR2 SYDVKM. This CDR3 spans 13 amino acids. V lost 5 bases and J lost 2; bases outside the gene matches: 3. The CDR3 bases are TGTGCCAGCAGTCCGGGACAGCCCTACGAGCAGTACTTC. Translation gives CASSPGQPYEQYF.

The chain couples TRBV5-6 to TRBJ1-3; D is unclear. Germline V gene sequence: CDR1 SGHDT, CDR2 YYEEEE. With 1 base removed from V and 3 bases from J, the gap between germline ends came to 8 bases. The CDR3 runs to 14 residues. The CDR3 reads CASSLRGGGNTIYF. The CDR3 DNA follows: TGTGCCAGCAGCTTGCGGGGTGGTGGAAACACCATATATTTT.

The V call is TRBV5-8, the J call TRBJ1-1; TRBD1 matches at 7 bases. Unmatched junction bases numbered 12, after V lost 2 bases and J lost 11 bases. The CDR3 covers 14 residues. Germline CDR1 and CDR2: SGHTS and YDEGEE. The CDR3 region is CASSFRDRRIRAFF. The CDR3 bases are TGTGCCAGCAGCTTCCGGGACAGAAGGATCAGGGCTTTCTTT.

The chain has TRBV5-8 and TRBJ1-4; 11 bases agree with TRBD1. Trimming removed 4 bases from V and 2 bases from J; junction bases left unmatched: 10. The V gene's germline CDR1 is SGHTS and CDR2 YDEGEE. The CDR3 sequence is 18 residues long. Here the CDR3 reads CASSHGTGGWRTNEKLFF. Here the CDR3 DNA reads TGTGCCAGCAGCCACGGGACAGGGGGTTGGCGGACTAATGAAAAACTGTTTTTT.

This clone was recorded a few times. The chain has TRBV28 and TRBJ1-5; 8 nucleotides match TRBD1. Trimming cost V 3 bases and J 4 bases; bases outside gene matches: 8. In germline, CDR1 is MDHEN, CDR2 SYDVKM. The CDR3 consists of 16 residues. The CDR3 sequence is CASSLDRVVGNQPQHF. As DNA, the CDR3 is TGTGCCAGCAGTTTGGACAGGGTGGTAGGGAATCAGCCCCAGCATTTT.

A word on this clone: Different DNA sequences within this sample yield the same CDR3. CDR3 amino acids: CASSPRQTDTQYF. The CDR3 coding sequence is TGTGCCAGCTCACCTCGACAGACAGATACGCAGTATTTT. This chain connects TRBV18 to TRBJ2-3, with a tentative D call TRBD1 (5 bases). Trimming pared 3 bases from V and 3 bases from J, leaving 7 bases between. The CDR3 has 13 residues. The germline gives CDR1 KGHSH, CDR2 LQKENI.

CDR3 sequence: CASSLDPNYNEQFF. The CDR3 nucleotides read TGTGCCAGCAGCTTAGACCCCAACTACAATGAGCAGTTCTTC. This chain links TRBV11-3 with TRBJ2-1; no clear D. Germline CDR1 SGHNT, CDR2 YENEEA. The CDR3 loop spans 14 amino acids. Trimming took off 0 bases at V and 3 bases at J, with 6 bases between the two ends.

Remarks on this clone: Other DNA sequences of this sample code for an identical CDR3. Here the CDR3 DNA reads TGTGCCAGCAGCTTGGGGACAGGGGGTTCCTACGAGCAGTACTTC. Its translation: CASSLGTGGSYEQYF. The chain employs TRBV5-4 and TRBJ2-7, with 10 bases lining up with TRBD1. The CDR3 length is 15 residues. Looked up from germline, CDR1 is SGHNT and CDR2 is YYREEE (reference sequence). Trimming cost V 0 bases and J 1 base; bases outside gene matches: 1.

The chain combines TRBV7-2 with TRBJ1-5; TRBD1 might be the D (5 bases). V dropped 4 bases and J dropped 8 bases, with 12 bases sitting between them. The germline CDR1 and CDR2 sequences are SGHTA and FQGNSA. The CDR3 spans 13 residues. The DNA of the CDR3 is TGTGCCAGCAGCTCCTCATGGGGGGAGCCCCAGCATTTT. Residues: CASSSSWGEPQHF.

The chain joins TRBV6-5 to TRBJ1-6; D may be TRBD1 (6 bases). CDR1 is MNHEY and CDR2 is SVGAGI in the germline V gene. This CDR3 spans 15 amino acids. V lost 8 bases and J 2 bases, leaving 13 bases between the germline ends. For the CDR3, the DNA is TGTGCCAGCCAAAGGGGGTCCGCCTATAATTCACCCCTCCACTTT. Residues: CASQRGSAYNSPLHF.

This chain uses TRBV5-6 with TRBJ1-2; perhaps TRBD1 as D (6 bases). Germline V CDR1 and CDR2: SGHDT, YYEEEE. This CDR3 spans 15 amino acids. The germline V and J ends were trimmed by 4 bases and 0 bases, with 13 bases remaining between them. In DNA, the CDR3 is TGTGCCAGCAGCCCCGGGACAAATACTAACTATGGCTACACCTTC. Protein: CASSPGTNTNYGYTF.

There are a few counts of this clone. The CDR3 spells CATRFELNTGELFF. The CDR3 DNA reads as TGTGCCACCCGGTTTGAGCTTAACACCGGGGAGCTGTTTTTT. The rearrangement joins TRBV15 to TRBJ2-2; D uncertain. CDR1 is LNHNV, CDR2 YYDKDF, per germline (reference sequence). V lost 8 bases, J lost 2 bases, and 12 bases lay in between. The CDR3 runs to 14 residues.

The V and J genes are TRBV27 and TRBJ1-1, with D perhaps TRBD1 (5 bases). V gave up 2 bases and J gave up 4 bases, with 11 bases separating them. This CDR3 contains 14 residues. The germline V gene encodes CDR1 MNHEY and CDR2 SMNVEV (reference sequence). CDR3 in DNA: TGTGCCAGCAGTTTAAGGGGCCAGGGCACTGAAGCTTTCTTT. Translation gives CASSLRGQGTEAFF.

The gene calls are TRBV28 and TRBJ2-6, with 8 bases identical to TRBD1. This CDR3 has 14 residues. V dropped 5 bases and J dropped 7; count of bases not matched to a gene: 4. Germline CDR1 reads MDHEN; CDR2 reads SYDVKM. The CDR3 sequence is CASSQGARANVLTF. DNA of the CDR3: TGTGCCAGCAGTCAGGGGGCACGAGCCAACGTCCTGACTTTC.

The chain is built from TRBV29-1 and TRBJ1-1; a possible D gene is TRBD1 (5 bases). Trimming removed 3 bases at V and 0 bases at J, with 8 bases between. The CDR3 loop spans 13 amino acids. Germline V lookup: CDR1 SQVTM, CDR2 ANQGSEA. Written as DNA, the CDR3 is TGCAGCGTTGATGGGGGGATGAACACTGAAGCTTTCTTT. This codes for CSVDGGMNTEAFF.

This clone turned up a few times. V and J are TRBV24-1 and TRBJ2-5; TRBD1 agrees at 7 bases. The CDR3 consists of 15 residues. Germline CDR1 and CDR2: KGHDR and SFDVKD. V lost 3 bases, J lost 5 bases, and 8 bases stayed unmatched. CDR3 bases: TGTGCCACCAGTGATCCCTCCAGGGGGTTTGAGACCCAGTACTTC. Its translation: CATSDPSRGFETQYF.